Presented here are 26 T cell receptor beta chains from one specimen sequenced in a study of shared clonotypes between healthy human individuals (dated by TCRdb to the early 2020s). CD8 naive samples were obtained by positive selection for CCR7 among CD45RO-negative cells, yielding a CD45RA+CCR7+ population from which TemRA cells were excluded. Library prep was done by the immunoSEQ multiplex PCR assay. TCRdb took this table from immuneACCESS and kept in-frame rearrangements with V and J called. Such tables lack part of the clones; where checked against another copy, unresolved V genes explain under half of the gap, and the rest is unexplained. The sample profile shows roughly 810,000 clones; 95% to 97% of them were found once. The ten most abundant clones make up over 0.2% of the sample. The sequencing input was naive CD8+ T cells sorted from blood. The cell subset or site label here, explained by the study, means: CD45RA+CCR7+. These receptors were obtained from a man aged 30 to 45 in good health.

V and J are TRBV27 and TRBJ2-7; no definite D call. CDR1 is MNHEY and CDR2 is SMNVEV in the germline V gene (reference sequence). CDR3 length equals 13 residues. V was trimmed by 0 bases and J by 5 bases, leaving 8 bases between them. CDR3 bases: TGTGCCAGCAGTTTATCGCGACTTCACGAGCAGTACTTC. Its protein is CASSLSRLHEQYF.

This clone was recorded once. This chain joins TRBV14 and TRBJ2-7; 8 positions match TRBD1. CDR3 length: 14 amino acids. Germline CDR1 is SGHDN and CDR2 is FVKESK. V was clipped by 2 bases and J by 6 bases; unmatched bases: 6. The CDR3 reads CASSQIWTGSEQYF. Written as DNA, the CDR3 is TGTGCCAGCAGCCAAATCTGGACAGGGAGCGAGCAGTACTTC.

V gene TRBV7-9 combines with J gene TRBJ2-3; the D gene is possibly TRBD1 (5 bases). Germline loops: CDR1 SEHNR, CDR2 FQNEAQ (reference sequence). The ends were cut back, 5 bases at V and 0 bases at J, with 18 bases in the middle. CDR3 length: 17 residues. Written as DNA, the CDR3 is TGTGCCAGCAGCCCCCTACGGCAGGGTCCTAGCACAGATACGCAGTATTTT. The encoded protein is CASSPLRQGPSTDTQYF.

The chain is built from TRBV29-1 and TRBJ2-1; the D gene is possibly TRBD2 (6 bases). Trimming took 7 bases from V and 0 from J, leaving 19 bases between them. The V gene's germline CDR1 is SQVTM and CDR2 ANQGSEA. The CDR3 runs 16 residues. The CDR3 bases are TGCAGCGCTGAGGGAGGTGAAGCGAGCTCCTACAATGAGCAGTTCTTC. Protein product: CSAEGGEASSYNEQFF.

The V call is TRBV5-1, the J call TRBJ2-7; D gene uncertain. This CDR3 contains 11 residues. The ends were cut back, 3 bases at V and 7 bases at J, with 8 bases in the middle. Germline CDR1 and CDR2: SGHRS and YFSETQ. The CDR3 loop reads CASSSGPEQYF. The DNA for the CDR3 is TGCGCCAGCAGCTCTGGACCTGAGCAGTACTTC.

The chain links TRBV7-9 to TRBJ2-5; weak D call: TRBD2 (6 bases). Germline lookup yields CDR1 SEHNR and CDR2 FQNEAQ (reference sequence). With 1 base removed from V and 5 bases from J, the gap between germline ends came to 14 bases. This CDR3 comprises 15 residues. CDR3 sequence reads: CASSLVARGGETQYF. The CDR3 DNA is TGTGCCAGCAGCTTAGTCGCTAGAGGAGGGGAGACCCAGTACTTC.

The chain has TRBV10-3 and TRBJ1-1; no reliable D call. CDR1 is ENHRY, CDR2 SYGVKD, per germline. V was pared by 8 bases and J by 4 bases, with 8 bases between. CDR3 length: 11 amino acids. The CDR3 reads CAIGPGTEAFF. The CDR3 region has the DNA TGTGCCATCGGACCGGGCACTGAAGCTTTCTTT.

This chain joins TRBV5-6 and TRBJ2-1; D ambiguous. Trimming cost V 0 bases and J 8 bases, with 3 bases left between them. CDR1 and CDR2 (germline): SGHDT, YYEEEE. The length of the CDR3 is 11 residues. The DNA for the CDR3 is TGTGCCAGCAGCTTGGACGATGAGCAGTTCTTC. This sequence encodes CASSLDDEQFF.

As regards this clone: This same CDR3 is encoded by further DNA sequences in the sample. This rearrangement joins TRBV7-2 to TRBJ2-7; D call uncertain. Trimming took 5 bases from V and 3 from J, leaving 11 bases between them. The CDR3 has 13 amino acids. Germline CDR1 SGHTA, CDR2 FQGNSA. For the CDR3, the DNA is TGTGCCAGCAGCCTGAATAAGGTCTACGAGCAGTACTTC. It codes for CASSLNKVYEQYF. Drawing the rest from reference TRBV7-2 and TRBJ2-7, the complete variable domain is GAGVSQSPSNKVTEKGKDVELRCDPISGHTALYWYRQSLGQGLEFLIYFQGNSAPDKSGLPSDRFSAERTGGSVSTLTIQRTQQEDSAVYLCASSLNKVYEQYFGPGTRLTVT.

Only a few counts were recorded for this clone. The CDR3 DNA follows: TGTGCCAGCAGTTTACTAGCGGGAGGACGCTACGAGCAGTACTTC. Its translation is CASSLLAGGRYEQYF. The chain links TRBV6-5 to TRBJ2-7, with 12 bases identical to TRBD2. The CDR3 totals 15 residues. J lost 3 bases, V lost 4 bases, and 4 bases had no gene match. CDR1 is MNHEY, CDR2 SVGAGI, per germline.

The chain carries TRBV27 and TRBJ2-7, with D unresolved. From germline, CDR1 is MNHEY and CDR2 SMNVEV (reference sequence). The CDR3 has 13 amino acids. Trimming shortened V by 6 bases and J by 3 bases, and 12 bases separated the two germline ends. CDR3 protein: CASSELRSYEQYF. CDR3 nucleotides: TGTGCCAGCAGCGAACTACGGAGCTACGAGCAGTACTTC.

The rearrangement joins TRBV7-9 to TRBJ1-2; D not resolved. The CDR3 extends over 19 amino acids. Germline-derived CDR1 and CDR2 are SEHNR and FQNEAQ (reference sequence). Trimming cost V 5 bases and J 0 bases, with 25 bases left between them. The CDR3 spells CASSAQLGGVSEANYGYTF. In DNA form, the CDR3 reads TGTGCCAGCAGCGCCCAACTAGGAGGCGTTTCCGAAGCTAACTATGGCTACACCTTC.

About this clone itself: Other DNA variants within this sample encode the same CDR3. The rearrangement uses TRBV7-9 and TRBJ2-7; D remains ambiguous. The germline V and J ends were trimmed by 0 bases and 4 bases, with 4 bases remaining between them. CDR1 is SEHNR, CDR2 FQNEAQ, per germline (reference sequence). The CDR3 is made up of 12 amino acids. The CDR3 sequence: CASSLAIYEQYF. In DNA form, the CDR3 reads TGTGCCAGCAGCTTAGCGATTTACGAGCAGTACTTC.

The CDR3: CASSLYPEAFF. For the CDR3, the DNA is TGTGCCAGCAGCTTATACCCTGAAGCTTTCTTT. The rearrangement links TRBV7-9 to TRBJ1-1, with no clear D. The CDR3 covers 11 residues. Germline values: CDR1 SEHNR, CDR2 FQNEAQ (reference sequence). Trimming stripped 2 bases from V and 6 bases from J, with 4 bases between.

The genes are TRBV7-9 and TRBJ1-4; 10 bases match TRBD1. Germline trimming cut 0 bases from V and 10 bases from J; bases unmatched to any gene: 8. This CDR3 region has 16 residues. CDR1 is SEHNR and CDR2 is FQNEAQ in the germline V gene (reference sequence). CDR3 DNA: TGTGCCAGCAGCTTAGCCCCGGGACAGGGGTTAGTAAAACTGTTTTTT. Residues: CASSLAPGQGLVKLFF.

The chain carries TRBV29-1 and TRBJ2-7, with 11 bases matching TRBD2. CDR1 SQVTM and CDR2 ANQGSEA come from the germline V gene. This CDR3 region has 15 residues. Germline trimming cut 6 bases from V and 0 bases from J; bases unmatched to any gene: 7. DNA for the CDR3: TGCAGCGTCGACGGGACTAGCGGAAACTCCTACGAGCAGTACTTC. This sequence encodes CSVDGTSGNSYEQYF.

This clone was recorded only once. CDR3 nucleotide sequence: TGTGCCAGCAGCGCCGCCATAGGGTACGAGCAGTACTTC. This translates into CASSAAIGYEQYF. The chain has TRBV9 and TRBJ2-7; D not certain. CDR1 and CDR2 from the germline V gene are SGDLS and YYNGEE. V was shortened by 3 bases and J by 4 bases, with 11 bases between the two germline ends. This CDR3 is built from 13 residues.

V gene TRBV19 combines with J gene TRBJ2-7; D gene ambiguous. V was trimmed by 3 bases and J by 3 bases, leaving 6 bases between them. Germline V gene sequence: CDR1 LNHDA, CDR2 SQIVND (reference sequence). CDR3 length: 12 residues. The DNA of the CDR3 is TGTGCCAGTAGTATCGCCCTCTACGAGCAGTACTTC. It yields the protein CASSIALYEQYF.

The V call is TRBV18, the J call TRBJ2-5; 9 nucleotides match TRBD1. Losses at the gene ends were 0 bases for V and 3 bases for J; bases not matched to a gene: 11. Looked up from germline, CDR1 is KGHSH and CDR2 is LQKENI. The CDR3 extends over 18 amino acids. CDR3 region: CASSPPGYDDRGKETQYF. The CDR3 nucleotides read TGTGCCAGCTCACCACCTGGTTACGATGACAGGGGGAAAGAGACCCAGTACTTC.

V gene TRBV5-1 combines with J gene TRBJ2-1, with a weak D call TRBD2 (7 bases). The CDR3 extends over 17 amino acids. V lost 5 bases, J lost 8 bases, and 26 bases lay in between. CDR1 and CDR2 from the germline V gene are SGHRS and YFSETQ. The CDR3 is CASSFEGRGANDHEQFF. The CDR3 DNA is TGCGCCAGCAGTTTCGAAGGACGGGGGGCCAATGACCATGAGCAGTTCTTC.

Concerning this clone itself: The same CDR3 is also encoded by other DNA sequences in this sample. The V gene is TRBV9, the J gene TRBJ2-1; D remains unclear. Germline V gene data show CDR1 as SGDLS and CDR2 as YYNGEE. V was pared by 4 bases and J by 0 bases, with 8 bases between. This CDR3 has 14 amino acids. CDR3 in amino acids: CASSPSGSYNEQFF. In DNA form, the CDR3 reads TGTGCCAGCAGCCCCTCGGGCTCCTACAATGAGCAGTTCTTC.

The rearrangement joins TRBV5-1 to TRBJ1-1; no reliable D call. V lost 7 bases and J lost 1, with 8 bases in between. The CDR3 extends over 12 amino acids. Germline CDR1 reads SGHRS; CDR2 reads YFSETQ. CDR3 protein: CASRKTNTEAFF. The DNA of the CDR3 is TGCGCCAGCCGGAAAACGAACACTGAAGCTTTCTTT.

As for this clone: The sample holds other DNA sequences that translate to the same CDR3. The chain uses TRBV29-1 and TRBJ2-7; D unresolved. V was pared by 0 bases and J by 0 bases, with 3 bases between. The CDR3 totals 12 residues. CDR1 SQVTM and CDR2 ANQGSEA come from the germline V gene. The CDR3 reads CSVEDHSYEQYF. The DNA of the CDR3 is TGCAGCGTTGAAGACCACTCCTACGAGCAGTACTTC.

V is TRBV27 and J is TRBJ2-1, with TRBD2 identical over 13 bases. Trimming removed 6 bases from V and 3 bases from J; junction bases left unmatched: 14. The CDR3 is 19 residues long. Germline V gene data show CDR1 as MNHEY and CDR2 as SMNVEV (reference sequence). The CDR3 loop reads CASSPVGGLAGDFYNEQFF. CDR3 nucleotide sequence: TGTGCCAGCAGCCCGGTCGGTGGACTAGCGGGAGACTTCTACAATGAGCAGTTCTTC.

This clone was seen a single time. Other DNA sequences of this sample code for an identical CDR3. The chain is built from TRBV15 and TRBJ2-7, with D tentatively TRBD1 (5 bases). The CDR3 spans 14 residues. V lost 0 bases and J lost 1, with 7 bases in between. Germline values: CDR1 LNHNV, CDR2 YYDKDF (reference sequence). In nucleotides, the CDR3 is TGTGCCACCAGCAGAGATAGGGGTTCCTACGAGCAGTACTTC. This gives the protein CATSRDRGSYEQYF.

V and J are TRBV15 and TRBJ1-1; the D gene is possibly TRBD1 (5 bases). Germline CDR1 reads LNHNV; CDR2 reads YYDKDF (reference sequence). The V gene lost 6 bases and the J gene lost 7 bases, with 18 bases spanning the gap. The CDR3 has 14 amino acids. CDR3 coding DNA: TGTGCCACCAGTGTGGACCGGCAGGGAAGTGAAGCTTTCTTT. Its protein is CATSVDRQGSEAFF.